This T cell receptor (beta chain) appears in the sequencing data of a study of blood T cell repertoires in COVID-19 (dated by TCRdb to 2018 to 2020). Turning to the overall study: Collaborator samples came from the United States, Italy and Spain and covered acute and convalescent phases of COVID-19. Deeply sampled blood TCRbeta repertoires from subjects exposed to, actively infected with, or recovered from COVID-19 were included in the dataset. Samples were obtained from the ongoing ImmuneRACE study (first 160 participants) and from over a thousand subjects provided by 6 global collaborators. Nearly every sample came with metadata listing a de-identified subject ID, COVID-19 status, age in years and sex. The repertoires were released in a freely available public database meant as a resource for research on the immune response to SARS-CoV-2. The prospective study material was composed of cDNA or gDNA derived from T cells, B-cell-depleted T cells, or PBMCs. Where HLA class I and class II types were available, the types were taken from metadata supplied by the sample provider, not from assay-based typing. Here is what the overall study found, with its caveats: The amount of clinical and demographic metadata varied by source and participant and was provided uncurated.

This clone was detected only once. The target of this receptor is not known. There are no base qualities to consult, and no much larger clone falls within one base. CDR1 and CDR2, per the germline V gene, are SGHAT and FQNNGV. Between the V and J ends, shortened by 1 base and 7 bases respectively, the junction contains 14 bases. Inclusive of the bounding cysteine and valine, the CDR3 is 14 residues long. The DNA shown is the 42-base CDR3, in frame from base 1. Collaborating institutions collected whole blood in K2EDTA tubes following their own protocols. For TCRbeta analysis, collaborator samples were shipped as frozen whole blood, as isolated PBMCs, or as DNA extracted from either sample type. TCRbeta CDR3 regions were amplified from genomic DNA by means of the immunoSEQ Assay, a bias-controlled multiplex PCR. The original pipeline was this. The number of nucleated cells in each sample was estimated from the amplification of reference gene primers within the assay. To quantify the absolute abundance of each unique TCRbeta CDR3 rearrangement, sequence reads were collapsed and filtered. Productive Simpson clonality was computed per sample as the square root of Simpson's diversity index over productive rearrangements. In TCRdb, the immuneACCESS table is reduced to in-frame sequences with V and J assigned. These tables do not hold every clone; where another copy was compared, an unresolved V gene accounts for under half, and the others remain unexplained. V, J and clone size reflect that table, while D and trimming were determined from the DNA. The sample yields around 130,000 clones; about 90% were counted once. Roughly 3.6% of the sample belongs to the ten largest clones.

The source material was peripheral blood. The TCR sequence derives from a woman aged 55 to 70 with acute or convalescent COVID-19. The rearrangement joined TRBV11-2 to TRBJ2-7, with a weak D call of TRBD1 (5 bases match). The CDR3 amino acid sequence is: CASSLATGYQEQYV. The bases are TGTGCCAGCAGCTTAGCAACAGGTTATCAGGAGCAGTACGTC.